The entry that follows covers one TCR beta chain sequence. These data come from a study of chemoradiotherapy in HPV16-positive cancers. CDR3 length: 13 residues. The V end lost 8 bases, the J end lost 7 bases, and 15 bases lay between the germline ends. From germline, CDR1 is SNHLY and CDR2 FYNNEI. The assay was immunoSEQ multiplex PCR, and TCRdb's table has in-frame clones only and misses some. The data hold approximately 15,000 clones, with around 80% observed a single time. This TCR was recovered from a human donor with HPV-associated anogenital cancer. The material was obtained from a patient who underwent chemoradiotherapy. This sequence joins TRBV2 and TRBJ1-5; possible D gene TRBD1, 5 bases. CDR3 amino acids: CASGVGAEQPQHF. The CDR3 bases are TGTGCCAGCGGCGTAGGGGCCGAGCAGCCCCAGCATTTT.